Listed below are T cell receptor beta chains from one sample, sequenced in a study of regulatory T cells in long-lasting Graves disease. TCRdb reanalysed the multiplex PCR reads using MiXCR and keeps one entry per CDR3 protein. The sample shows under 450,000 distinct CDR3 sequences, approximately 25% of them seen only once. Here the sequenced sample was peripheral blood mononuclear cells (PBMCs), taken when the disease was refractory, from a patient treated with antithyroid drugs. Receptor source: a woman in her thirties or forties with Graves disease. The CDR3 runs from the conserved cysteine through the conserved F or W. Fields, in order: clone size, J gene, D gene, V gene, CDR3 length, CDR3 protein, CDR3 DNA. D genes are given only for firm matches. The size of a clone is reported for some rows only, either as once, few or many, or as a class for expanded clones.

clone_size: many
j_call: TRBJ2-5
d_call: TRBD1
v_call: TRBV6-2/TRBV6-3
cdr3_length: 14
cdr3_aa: CASSYPGQQETQYF
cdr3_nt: TGTGCCAGCAGTTACCCGGGACAGCAAGAGACCCAGTACTTC

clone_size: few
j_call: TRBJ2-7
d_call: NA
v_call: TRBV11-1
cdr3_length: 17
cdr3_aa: CASSLASTDTLPYEQYF
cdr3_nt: TGTGCCAGCAGCTTAGCCTCCACAGATACCCTCCCTTACGAGCAGTACTTC

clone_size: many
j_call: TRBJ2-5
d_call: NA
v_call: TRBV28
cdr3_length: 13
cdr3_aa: CASSFASQETQYF
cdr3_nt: TGTGCCAGCAGTTTCGCCAGTCAAGAGACCCAGTACTTC

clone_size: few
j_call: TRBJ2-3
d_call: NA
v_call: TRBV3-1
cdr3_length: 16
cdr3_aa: CASSHSSGESTDTQYF
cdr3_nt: TGTGCCAGCAGCCATTCTTCGGGGGAGAGCACAGATACGCAGTATTTT

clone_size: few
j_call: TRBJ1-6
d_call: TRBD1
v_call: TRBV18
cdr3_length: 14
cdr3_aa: CASSDDREHSPLHF
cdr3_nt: TGTGCCAGCTCGGACGACAGGGAACACTCACCCCTCCACTTT

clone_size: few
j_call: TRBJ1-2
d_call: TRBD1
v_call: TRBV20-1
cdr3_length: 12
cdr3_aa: CSASDRGDGYTF
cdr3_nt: TGCAGTGCTAGCGACAGGGGTGATGGCTACACCTTC

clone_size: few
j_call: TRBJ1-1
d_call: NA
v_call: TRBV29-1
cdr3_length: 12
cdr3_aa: CSVDGQWGEAFF
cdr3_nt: TGCAGCGTAGACGGACAATGGGGCGAAGCTTTCTTT

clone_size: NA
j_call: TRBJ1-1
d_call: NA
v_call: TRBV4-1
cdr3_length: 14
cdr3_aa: CASSHGALNTEAFF
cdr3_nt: TGCGCCAGCAGCCACGGGGCTCTGAACACTGAAGCTTTCTTT

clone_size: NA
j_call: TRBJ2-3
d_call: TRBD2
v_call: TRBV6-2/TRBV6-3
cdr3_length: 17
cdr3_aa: CASSYRSGRGGTDTQYF
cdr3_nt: TGTGCCAGCAGTTACCGTAGCGGGAGGGGGGGCACAGATACGCAGTATTTT

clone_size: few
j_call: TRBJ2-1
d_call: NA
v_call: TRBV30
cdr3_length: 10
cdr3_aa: CAWSGHEQFF
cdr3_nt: TGTGCCTGGAGCGGTCATGAGCAGTTCTTC

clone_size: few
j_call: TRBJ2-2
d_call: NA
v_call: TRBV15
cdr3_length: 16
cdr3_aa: CATSSIYRVDTGELFF
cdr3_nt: TGTGCCACCAGTAGCATATACAGGGTGGACACCGGGGAGCTGTTTTTT

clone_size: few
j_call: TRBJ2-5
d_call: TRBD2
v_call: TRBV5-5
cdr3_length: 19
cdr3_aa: CASSPGLARTTISGETQYF
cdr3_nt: TGTGCCAGCAGCCCGGGACTAGCTAGGACGACGATCTCGGGAGAGACCCAGTACTTC

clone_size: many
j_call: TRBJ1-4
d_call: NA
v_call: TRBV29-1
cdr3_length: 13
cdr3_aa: CSVERGLGEKLFF
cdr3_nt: TGCAGCGTTGAACGCGGGCTGGGTGAAAAACTGTTTTTT

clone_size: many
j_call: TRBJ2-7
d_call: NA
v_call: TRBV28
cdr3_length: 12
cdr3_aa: CASSLATGGQYF
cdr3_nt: TGTGCCAGCAGTTTGGCCACCGGAGGGCAGTACTTC

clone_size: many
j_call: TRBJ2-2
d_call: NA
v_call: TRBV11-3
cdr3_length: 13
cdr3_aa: CASSSLDTGELFF
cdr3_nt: TGTGCCAGCTCGTCCCTCGACACCGGGGAGCTGTTTTTT

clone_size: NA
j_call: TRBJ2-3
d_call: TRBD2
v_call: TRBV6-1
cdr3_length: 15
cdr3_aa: CASSPFGGRTDTQYF
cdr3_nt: TGTGCCAGCAGTCCTTTCGGCGGGAGGACAGATACGCAGTATTTT

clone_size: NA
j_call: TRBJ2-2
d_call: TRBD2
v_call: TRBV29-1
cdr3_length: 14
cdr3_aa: CSVVSGSGGGELFF
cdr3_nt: TGCAGCGTCGTTAGCGGGAGCGGGGGCGGGGAGCTGTTTTTT

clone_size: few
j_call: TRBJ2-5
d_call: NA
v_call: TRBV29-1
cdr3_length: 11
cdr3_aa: CSVAPQETQYF
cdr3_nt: TGCAGCGTTGCCCCCCAAGAGACCCAGTACTTC

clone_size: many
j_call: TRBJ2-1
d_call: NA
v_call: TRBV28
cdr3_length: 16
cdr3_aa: CASSPRTRSPYNEQFF
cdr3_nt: TGTGCCAGCAGCCCTAGGACACGGAGCCCCTACAATGAGCAGTTCTTC

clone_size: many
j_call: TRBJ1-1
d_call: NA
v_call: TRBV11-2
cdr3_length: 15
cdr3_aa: CASSLAAAVNTEAFF
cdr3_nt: TGTGCCAGCAGCTTAGCCGCAGCGGTGAACACTGAAGCTTTCTTT

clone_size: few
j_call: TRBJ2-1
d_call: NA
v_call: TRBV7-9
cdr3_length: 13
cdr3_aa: CASSSYYVREQFF
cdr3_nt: TGTGCCAGCAGTTCGTACTATGTGCGCGAGCAGTTCTTC

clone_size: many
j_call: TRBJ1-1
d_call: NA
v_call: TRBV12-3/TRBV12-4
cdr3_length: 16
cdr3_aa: CASSPSPRGLNTEAFF
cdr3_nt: TGTGCCAGCAGTCCATCCCCCCGGGGCTTAAACACTGAAGCTTTCTTT